This record concerns one T cell receptor beta chain sequence. In the study's own analysis: Reference gene primers were amplified, and this amplification served to estimate nucleated cell counts. Method: immunoSEQ multiplex PCR; TCRdb's copy keeps in-frame clones and lacks some. Clone size and the V and J calls come from that table; the DNA yielded D and trimming. Counted here are 210,000 or so clones, 75% to 90% occurring once; the ten biggest clones make up around 7%. The sample originates from a study of blood T cell repertoires in COVID-19. Across the whole study: Spain, Italy and the United States supplied samples that represented acute and convalescent COVID-19.

The CDR3 spans 15 residues. Germline V gene data show CDR1 as MNHEY and CDR2 as SVGEGT. Trimming pared 5 bases from V and 2 bases from J, leaving 13 bases between. The chain links TRBV6-2 or TRBV6-3 to TRBJ2-1; TRBD2 is a possible D gene (5 bases). The sequence derives from a man in his forties or fifties with acute or convalescent COVID-19. The sequencing sample was made of peripheral blood. The CDR3 nucleotides are TGTGCCAGCAGTCGCCCTGGAGGAACCTACAATGAGCAGTTCTTC. It encodes CASSRPGGTYNEQFF.